This entry features one TCR beta chain sequence. No antigen is known for it. A much bigger clone sits one base away, suggesting this may be a read error. TCRdb reprocessed the PCR reads via MiXCR and lists one record per CDR3 protein. The sample consists of hundreds of thousands of distinct CDR3 sequences, 25% of them appearing once. CDR1 and CDR2 from the germline V gene are MGHRA and YSYEKL. The CDR3 contains 15 residues. The data are from a study of molecular identifiers for immune sequencing clone quantification. General study results and limits: Single-cell amounts of spiked Jurkat TCR RNA were reportedly detectable among approximately 970,000 naive cells.

This chain uses TRBV4-1 with TRBJ2-7, with TRBD2 matching over 10 bases. This clonotype was obtained from a human donor in good health. Some libraries in this study had Jurkat cell RNA spiked in. Sequenced material: naive CD8+ T cells from blood, with Jurkat cell RNA spiked in. The subset here: FACS-sorted CD8+CD4-CCR7+CD45RA+ naive T cells. DNA for the CDR3: TGCGCCAGCAGCCCTAGGACTAGCGGCCCCTACAAGCAGTACTTC. As protein: CASSPRTSGPYKQYF.